This TCR beta chain came from a study of PD-1 blockade in classical Hodgkin lymphoma. Study-wide points: CD4+ TCR diversity, unlike CD8+, rose significantly by C4D1. For complete responders, baseline diversity was comparable to that of newly diagnosed patients. Later analyses included only patients treated at least 1 year post-ASCT. It was reported that newly diagnosed patients had less baseline TCR diversity than healthy donors.

There was relapse after autologous stem cell transplantation in every patient, and there was variation in brentuximab vedotin exposure. In this sample, this clone turned up a few times. Its target is not known. The V gene lost 3 bases and the J gene lost 5 bases, with 26 bases spanning the gap. Germline CDR1 SEHNR, CDR2 FQNEAQ (reference sequence). This CDR3 spans 19 amino acids. This table comes from immunoSEQ multiplex PCR, and its TCRdb copy is limited to in-frame clones, with some not included. The repertoire holds roughly 50,000 clones, with about 85% as singletons. This TCR was sampled from a human donor with classical Hodgkin lymphoma. The J gene is TRBJ2-1, the V gene TRBV7-9; the D gene is possibly TRBD1 (7 bases). The specimen comprised peripheral blood mononuclear cells (PBMCs), sampled at baseline. In nucleotides, the CDR3 is TGTGCCAGCAGCTTTAGACAGACTTTAGCAGGGGGGCACGACAATGAGCAGTTCTTC. Protein: CASSFRQTLAGGHDNEQFF.